The 17 T cell receptor beta chains given below trace back to one sample, sequenced in a study of blood T cell repertoires in COVID-19. Assay: immunoSEQ multiplex PCR; the TCRdb copy retains only in-frame clones and omits some. The table shows more than 300,000 clones, with around nine tenths occurring only once. Sequenced material: PBMCs or T cells enriched from blood (not recorded which). These receptor sequences come from a woman aged 18-29 years who had recovered from COVID-19.

The V gene is TRBV3-1 (or the pseudogene TRBV3-2), the J gene TRBJ1-4; D is possibly TRBD1 (6 bases). CDR3 length: 15 residues. Trimming removed 8 bases from V and 3 bases from J, with 16 bases in between. Germline assignment: CDR1 LGHDT and CDR2 YNNKEL (reference sequence). The CDR3 loop is CASHSEGVSNEKLFF. The CDR3 DNA sequence: TGTGCCAGCCATTCCGAGGGGGTGTCTAATGAAAAACTGTTTTTT.

CDR3 DNA sequence: TGCGCCAGCAGCCGCGGGGATAGGACAGATACGCAGTATTTT. Its protein product is CASSRGDRTDTQYF. The chain joins TRBV4-1 to TRBJ2-3, with a possible D match to TRBD2 (6 bases). The CDR3 runs to 14 residues. V lost 4 bases and J lost 3, with 11 bases in between. Germline-derived CDR1 and CDR2 are MGHRA and YSYEKL.

The chain uses TRBV12-5 and TRBJ1-3; weak D call: TRBD1 (6 bases). CDR1 is LGHNT and CDR2 is FRNRAP in the germline V gene. The ends were cut back, 3 bases at V and 3 bases at J, with 12 bases in the middle. The CDR3 consists of 15 residues. The CDR3 here is CASGFNRVGGNTIYF. The DNA for the CDR3 is TGTGCTAGTGGTTTCAACAGGGTGGGTGGAAACACCATATATTTT.

The V call is TRBV12-3 or TRBV12-4, the J call TRBJ1-1; 8 positions match TRBD1. The CDR3 runs to 13 residues. V lost 5 bases, J lost 6 bases, and 5 bases stayed unmatched. CDR3 loop: CASSLKQGAEAFF. The CDR3 nucleotides are TGTGCCAGCAGTCTAAAACAGGGGGCTGAAGCTTTCTTT.

V usage is TRBV5-1 and J usage is TRBJ2-7; 7 bases are shared with TRBD1. This CDR3 is 14 amino acids long. From germline, CDR1 is SGHRS and CDR2 YFSETQ. The V gene end was trimmed by 7 bases and the J gene end by 3 bases; junction bases not matched to a gene: 10. DNA of the CDR3: TGCGCCAGCGCAGAACGGACAGGCTTCTACGAGCAGTACTTC. As protein: CASAERTGFYEQYF.

This chain links TRBV4-2 with TRBJ2-7; D is ambiguous. CDR3 length equals 14 residues. CDR1 is LGHNA, CDR2 YNFKEQ, per germline. With 1 base removed from V and 0 bases from J, the gap between germline ends came to 7 bases. In DNA form, the CDR3 reads TGTGCCAGCAGCCAAGGGAGTAGCTCCTACGAGCAGTACTTC. Amino acid sequence: CASSQGSSSYEQYF.

The J gene is TRBJ2-1, the V gene TRBV27; TRBD2 agrees at 7 bases. V gave up 5 bases and J gave up 7 bases; unmatched junction bases: 11. The CDR3 loop spans 15 amino acids. Per germline, CDR1 MNHEY and CDR2 SMNVEV (reference sequence). CDR3: CASSTKHSGLNEQFF. The CDR3 region has the DNA TGTGCCAGCAGTACTAAACATTCGGGACTAAATGAGCAGTTCTTC.

This chain links TRBV21-1 with TRBJ2-5; the D call in the table, TRBD2, was not verified against the DNA. TRBV21-1 is a pseudogene. The CDR3 runs 16 residues. CDR3 nucleotides: TGTGCCAGCAGCAATAGCGGGGGTTGTAGGCAAGAGACCCAGTACTTC. This sequence encodes CASSNSGGCRQETQYF.

This clone was observed once. The chain recombines TRBV7-6 with TRBJ2-2; perhaps TRBD2 as D (5 bases). The CDR3 runs 13 residues. V lost 6 bases and J lost 6, with 11 bases in between. Germline loops: CDR1 SGHVS, CDR2 FNYEAQ. The CDR3 sequence: CASRGGSSGELFF. CDR3 nucleotide sequence: TGTGCCAGCAGGGGCGGGTCTTCCGGGGAGCTGTTTTTT.

This chain joins TRBV27 and TRBJ2-7; no clear D gene. Germline V gene sequence: CDR1 MNHEY, CDR2 SMNVEV (reference sequence). The CDR3 contains 14 residues. V lost 2 bases, J lost 3 bases, and 11 bases lay in between. The CDR3 here is CASSLKVTSYEQYF. The DNA of the CDR3 is TGTGCCAGCAGTTTAAAGGTGACAAGCTACGAGCAGTACTTC.

The table lists this clone with a count of one. This chain joins TRBV4-1 and TRBJ1-2, with D unclear. The CDR3 sequence is 17 residues long. Trimming removed 5 bases at V and 0 bases at J, with 19 bases between. Germline CDR1 is MGHRA and CDR2 is YSYEKL. The CDR3 protein is CASSSRRSGRANYGYTF. The CDR3 bases are TGCGCCAGCAGCTCCAGGAGGTCAGGACGAGCTAACTATGGCTACACCTTC.

V is TRBV14 and J is TRBJ1-2; the match to TRBD1 covers 7 bases. V trimming: 9 bases; J trimming: 5 bases; junction bases outside the gene matches: 12. CDR3 length equals 14 residues. In germline, CDR1 is SGHDN, CDR2 FVKESK. In nucleotides, the CDR3 is TGTGCCAGAACCCGATGGGGACAGCCTTATGGCTACACCTTC. Translated, it gives CARTRWGQPYGYTF.

This clone appeared a single time. The rearrangement uses TRBV12-3 or TRBV12-4 and TRBJ1-1; D not certain. The CDR3 is made up of 13 amino acids. Trimming removed 6 bases at V and 9 bases at J, with 17 bases between. The CDR3 DNA is TGTGCCAGCAGCCTCCTAGGAAGAGGGAAAGCTTTCTTT. Translated: CASSLLGRGKAFF.

This sequence joins TRBV6-5 and TRBJ2-2, with D unclear. The germline gives CDR1 MNHEY, CDR2 SVGAGI. The CDR3 is 14 residues long. Trimming shortened V by 7 bases and J by 0 bases, and 9 bases separated the two germline ends. The CDR3 bases are TGTGCCAGCACCCCCAGCGCGAACACCGGGGAGCTGTTTTTT. It is translated as CASTPSANTGELFF.

This clone was detected ten times or more. This same CDR3 is encoded by further DNA sequences in the sample. This chain joins TRBV12-3 or TRBV12-4 and TRBJ1-6; D remains unclear. The CDR3 loop spans 13 amino acids. V lost 9 bases and J 7 bases, leaving 13 bases between the germline ends. The CDR3 DNA reads TGTGCCAGTCGGGAAGGGTGGAATTCACCCCTCCACTTT. This gives the protein CASREGWNSPLHF.

This chain connects TRBV5-1 to TRBJ1-2; 7 nucleotides match TRBD1. Germline assignment: CDR1 SGHRS and CDR2 YFSETQ. The CDR3 loop spans 15 amino acids. The V and J ends lost 0 bases and 5 bases, in that order; junction bases with no gene match: 7. The DNA of the CDR3 is TGCGCCAGCAGCTTGGATACAACAGGGGAATATGGCTACACCTTC. Protein product: CASSLDTTGEYGYTF.

V and J are TRBV7-3 and TRBJ2-1; 8 nucleotides align to TRBD1. The V and J ends lost 1 base and 2 bases, in that order; junction bases with no gene match: 4. Germline V gene sequence: CDR1 SGHTA, CDR2 FQGTGA. CDR3 size: 16 residues. The CDR3 nucleotides read TGTGCCAGCAGCTTAAGAGGACAGGGCCCCTACAATGAGCAGTTCTTC. This sequence encodes CASSLRGQGPYNEQFF. The entire variable domain, with the rest obtained from reference TRBV7-3 and TRBJ2-1, is as follows: GAGVSQTPSNKVTEKGKYVELRCDPISGHTALYWYRQSLGQGPEFLIYFQGTGAADDSGLPNDRFFAVRPEGSVSTLKIQRTERGDSAVYLCASSLRGQGPYNEQFFGPGTRLTVL.